The clone carrying this TCR beta chain occurred many times. Its antigen is not known. The study reverse transcribed the entire isolated RNA, so it sequenced expressed TCRB transcripts. Sequenced by immunoSEQ multiplex PCR; TCRdb stores in-frame clones only, minus some. The data show around 150,000 clones, with around 8.3% seen just once and approximately 0.54% held by the top ten. This sample was included in a study of beta chain features in type 1 diabetes. Study-wide results and caveats: A possible short-template PCR bias applies equally to patients and controls. Type 1 diabetes patients had TCRB CDR3s that were shorter (moderately but significantly so) in all four CD4+ subsets.

V lost 7 bases and J lost 5, with 11 bases in between. Germline-derived CDR1 and CDR2 are SGHTA and FQGNSA. The CDR3 contains 12 residues. The source is a woman aged 18 to 35 with type 1 diabetes. Sequenced input: central memory CD4+ T cells from blood. This chain links TRBV7-2 with TRBJ2-5; D is unclear. CDR3 nucleotide sequence: TGTGCCAGCACCACCCGGTCGGAGACCCAGTACTTC. Encoded protein: CASTTRSETQYF.